The rows below give T cell receptor beta chains drawn from one sample of a study of spatial heterogeneity in lung cancer. MiXCR was run by TCRdb on the 5' RACE reads, yielding one entry per CDR3 protein. The sample has around 66,000 distinct CDR3 sequences; roughly 6.6% are singletons. The source material was PBMCs, sampled at surgery. The receptors were sampled from a female donor with early-stage non-small cell lung cancer. Both conserved end residues are part of each CDR3. D genes are given only for firm matches. Only part of the rows carry a size: once, few, many, or a class if the clone is expanded.

>TRBV29-1|.|many|TRBJ1-1
CSAGRTEAFF
TGCAGCGCGGGCCGCACTGAAGCTTTCTTT
>TRBV3-1|.|.|TRBJ1-2
CASSQVKGSYGYTF
TGTGCCAGCAGCCAAGTAAAGGGATCCTATGGCTACACCTTC
>TRBV28|TRBD1|many|TRBJ1-5
CASRLEGGGNQPQHF
TGTGCCAGCAGACTAGAAGGGGGCGGGAATCAGCCCCAGCATTTT
>TRBV6-1|TRBD2|many|TRBJ2-2
CASRPSSGSTGELFF
TGTGCCAGCAGGCCTTCTAGCGGGTCCACCGGGGAGCTGTTTTTT
>TRBV12-3/TRBV12-4|.|many|TRBJ1-1
CASSSSDSGNTEAFF
TGTGCCAGCAGTTCATCTGACTCGGGGAACACTGAAGCTTTCTTT
>TRBV5-6|.|many|TRBJ2-1
CASRADRYNEQFF
TGTGCCAGCAGGGCAGACAGGTACAATGAGCAGTTCTTC
>TRBV12-3/TRBV12-4|TRBD1|many|TRBJ1-6
CASTNRGPPLHF
TGTGCCAGCACCAACAGGGGCCCACCCCTCCACTTT
>TRBV9|.|many|TRBJ2-3
CASSVKDTQYF
TGTGCCAGCAGCGTTAAAGATACGCAGTATTTT
>TRBV7-2|TRBD1|many|TRBJ2-2
CASSPGGWQPNTGELFF
TGTGCCAGCAGCCCAGGGGGATGGCAGCCGAACACCGGGGAGCTGTTTTTT
>TRBV28|TRBD1|many|TRBJ2-5
CASSLSRGLGSFETQYF
TGTGCCAGCAGTTTATCCAGGGGGCTTGGGTCCTTTGAGACCCAGTACTTC
>TRBV27|.|many|TRBJ1-5
CASSLVGFQGSNQPQHF
TGTGCCAGCAGTTTAGTGGGATTCCAGGGTAGCAATCAGCCCCAGCATTTT
>TRBV7-6|TRBD1|many|TRBJ2-2
CASSLDRANTGELFF
TGTGCCAGCAGCCTGGACAGGGCTAACACCGGGGAGCTGTTTTTT
>TRBV20-1|TRBD2|many|TRBJ2-7
CSANAPRGAYEQYF
TGCAGTGCTAACGCCCCCCGGGGGGCCTACGAGCAGTACTTC